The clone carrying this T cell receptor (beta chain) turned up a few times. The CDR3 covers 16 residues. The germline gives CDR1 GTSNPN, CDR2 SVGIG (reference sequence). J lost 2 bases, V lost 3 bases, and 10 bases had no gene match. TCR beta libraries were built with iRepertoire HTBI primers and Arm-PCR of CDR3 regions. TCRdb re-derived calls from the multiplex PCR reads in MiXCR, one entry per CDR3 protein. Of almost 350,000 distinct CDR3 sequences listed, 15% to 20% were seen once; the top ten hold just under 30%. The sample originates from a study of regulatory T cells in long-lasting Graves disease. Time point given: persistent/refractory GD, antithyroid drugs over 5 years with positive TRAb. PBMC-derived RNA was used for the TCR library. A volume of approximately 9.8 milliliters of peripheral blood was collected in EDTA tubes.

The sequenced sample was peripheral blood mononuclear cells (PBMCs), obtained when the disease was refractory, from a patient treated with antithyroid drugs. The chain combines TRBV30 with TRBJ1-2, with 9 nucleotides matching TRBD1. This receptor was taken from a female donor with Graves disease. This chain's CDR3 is CAWSRDRAKGNYGYTF. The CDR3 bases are TGTGCCTGGAGCCGGGACAGGGCGAAGGGGAACTATGGCTACACCTTC.